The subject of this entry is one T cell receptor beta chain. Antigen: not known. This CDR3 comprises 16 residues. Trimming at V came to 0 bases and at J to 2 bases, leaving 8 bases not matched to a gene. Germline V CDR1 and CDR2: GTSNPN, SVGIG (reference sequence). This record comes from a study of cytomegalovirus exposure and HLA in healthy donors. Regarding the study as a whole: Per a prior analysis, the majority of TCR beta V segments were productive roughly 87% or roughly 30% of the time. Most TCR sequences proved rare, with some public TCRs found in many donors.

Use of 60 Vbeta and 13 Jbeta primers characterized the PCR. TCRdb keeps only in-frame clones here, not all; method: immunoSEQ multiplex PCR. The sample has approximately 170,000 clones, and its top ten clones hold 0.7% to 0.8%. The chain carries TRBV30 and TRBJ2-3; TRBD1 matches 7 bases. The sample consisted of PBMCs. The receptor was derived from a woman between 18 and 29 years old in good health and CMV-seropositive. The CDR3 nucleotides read TGTGCCTGGAGTGTTCGCCTGGGACAGTACACAGATACGCAGTATTTT. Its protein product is CAWSVRLGQYTDTQYF.